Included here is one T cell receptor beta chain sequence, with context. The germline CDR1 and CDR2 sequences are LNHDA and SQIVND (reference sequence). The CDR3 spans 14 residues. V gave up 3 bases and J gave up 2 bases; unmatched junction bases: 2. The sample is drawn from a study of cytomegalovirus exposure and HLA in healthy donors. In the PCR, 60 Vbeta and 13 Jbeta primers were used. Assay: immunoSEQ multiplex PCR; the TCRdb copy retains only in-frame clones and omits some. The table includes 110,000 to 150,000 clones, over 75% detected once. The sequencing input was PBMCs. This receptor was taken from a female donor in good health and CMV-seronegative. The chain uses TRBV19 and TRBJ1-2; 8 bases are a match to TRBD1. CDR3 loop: CASSMDRVNYGYTF. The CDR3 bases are TGTGCCAGTAGTATGGACAGGGTCAACTATGGCTACACCTTC.